The sequence of this T cell receptor beta chain was determined in a study of T cell repertoires in cytomegalovirus infection. This clonotype showed up many times. TCRdb reprocessed the reads via MiXCR and lists one record per CDR3 protein. The sample lists about 300,000 distinct CDR3 sequences, about 9.1% occurring once. The CDR3 is 13 amino acids. V shed 10 bases and J shed 3 bases, with 12 bases lying between them. The TCR sequence derives from a human donor in good health (CMV status not recorded). Some clones in this sample may be carry-over from other donors' samples. Sequenced sample: PBMCs. The gene calls are TRBV12-3 or TRBV12-4 and TRBJ2-2; possibly TRBD1 for D (5 bases). DNA for the CDR3: TGTGCCATAAAGGGGTGGGACACCGGGGAGCTGTTTTTT. This encodes CAIKGWDTGELFF.